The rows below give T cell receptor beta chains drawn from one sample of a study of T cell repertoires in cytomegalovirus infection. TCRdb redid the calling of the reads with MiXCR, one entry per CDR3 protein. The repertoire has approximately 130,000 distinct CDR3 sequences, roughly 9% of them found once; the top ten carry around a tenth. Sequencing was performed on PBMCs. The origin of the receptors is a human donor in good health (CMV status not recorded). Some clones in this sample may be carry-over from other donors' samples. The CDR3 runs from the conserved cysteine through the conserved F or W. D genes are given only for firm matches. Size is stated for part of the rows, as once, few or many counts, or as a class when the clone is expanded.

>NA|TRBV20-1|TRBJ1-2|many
CSASGTPYGYTF
TGCAGTGCTAGCGGGACGCCCTATGGCTACACCTTC
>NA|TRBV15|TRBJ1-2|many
CATSRDSQYGYTF
TGTGCCACCAGCAGAGATTCCCAGTATGGCTACACCTTC
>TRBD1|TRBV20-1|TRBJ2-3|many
CSATDRGNIGPQYF
TGCAGTGCTACGGACAGGGGAAACATCGGGCCGCAGTATTTT
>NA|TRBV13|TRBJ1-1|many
CASSFNRKVSTEAFF
TGTGCCAGCAGCTTTAACAGGAAAGTTAGCACTGAAGCTTTCTTT
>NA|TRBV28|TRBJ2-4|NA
CASSPPPGRPWAKNIQYF
TGTGCCAGCAGTCCGCCCCCGGGCCGCCCGTGGGCCAAAAACATTCAGTACTTC
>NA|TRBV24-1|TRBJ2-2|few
CATSERSRAITGELFF
TGTGCCACCAGTGAAAGGAGCAGGGCAATCACCGGGGAGCTGTTTTTT
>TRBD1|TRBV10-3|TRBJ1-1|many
CAINRGTEVTEAFF
TGTGCCATCAACCGCGGGACAGAGGTCACTGAAGCTTTCTTT
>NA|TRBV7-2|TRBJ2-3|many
CASSLVADTQYF
TGTGCCAGCAGCTTGGTAGCAGATACGCAGTATTTT
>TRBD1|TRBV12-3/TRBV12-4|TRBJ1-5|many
CASRAQGGSNQPQHF
TGTGCCAGCAGAGCACAGGGGGGGAGCAATCAGCCCCAGCATTTT
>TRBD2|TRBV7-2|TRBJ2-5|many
CASTPGLALQETQYF
TGTGCCAGCACCCCTGGACTAGCCCTCCAAGAGACCCAGTACTTC
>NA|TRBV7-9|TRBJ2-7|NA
CASSRDDREQYF
TGTGCCAGCAGCCGGGACGATCGCGAGCAGTACTTC
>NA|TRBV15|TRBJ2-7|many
CATSTMAWGHYEQYF
TGTGCCACCAGTACTATGGCCTGGGGCCACTACGAGCAGTACTTC
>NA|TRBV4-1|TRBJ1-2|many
CASSFHGTTPNGYTF
TGCGCCAGCAGCTTTCACGGGACAACTCCGAATGGCTACACCTTC
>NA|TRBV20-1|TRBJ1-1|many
CSARFGQRNTEAFF
TGCAGTGCTAGATTCGGGCAGCGGAACACTGAAGCTTTCTTT
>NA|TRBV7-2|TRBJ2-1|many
CASSQGEVVRFF
TGTGCCAGCAGCCAGGGGGAGGTGGTCCGGTTCTTC
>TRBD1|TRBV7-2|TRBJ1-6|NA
CASSLGAGTGHNSPLHF
TGTGCCAGCAGCTTGGGAGCCGGGACAGGACATAATTCACCCCTCCACTTT
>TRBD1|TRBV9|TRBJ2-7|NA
CASSARQGAHEQYF
TGTGCCAGCAGCGCGCGACAGGGGGCCCACGAGCAGTACTTC
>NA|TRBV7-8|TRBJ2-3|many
CASSLTGGSLRDTQYF
TGTGCCAGCAGCTTAACGGGCGGGTCACTTAGGGATACGCAGTATTTT
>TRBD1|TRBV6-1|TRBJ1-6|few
CASRGTGTGVSPLHF
TGTGCCAGCAGGGGAACCGGGACAGGGGTTTCACCCCTCCACTTT
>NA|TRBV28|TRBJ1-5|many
CASSFARRGSNQPQHF
TGTGCCAGCAGTTTTGCGCGCCGGGGGAGCAATCAGCCCCAGCATTTT
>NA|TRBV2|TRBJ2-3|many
CASSARTVADTQYF
TGTGCCAGCAGTGCAAGGACAGTCGCAGATACGCAGTATTTT
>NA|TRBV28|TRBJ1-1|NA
CASSRGWGLNTEAFF
TGTGCCAGCAGTAGAGGGTGGGGGCTGAACACTGAAGCTTTCTTT
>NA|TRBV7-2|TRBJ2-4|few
CASSLGIGGPSDIQYF
TGTGCCAGCAGCTTAGGGATCGGTGGGCCTAGCGACATTCAGTACTTC
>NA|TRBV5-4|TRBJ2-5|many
CASSLVGGTETQYF
TGTGCCAGCAGCTTAGTAGGGGGGACAGAGACCCAGTACTTC
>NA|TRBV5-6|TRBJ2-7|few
CASSLVTARSSYEQYF
TGTGCCAGCAGCTTGGTCACAGCGAGGAGCTCCTACGAGCAGTACTTC
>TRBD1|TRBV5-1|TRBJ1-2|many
CASSFSPGTGPGGYTF
TGCGCCAGCAGCTTCAGCCCCGGGACAGGGCCAGGTGGCTACACCTTC
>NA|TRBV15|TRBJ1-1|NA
CATVRGTENTEAFF
TGTGCCACCGTAAGGGGAACGGAGAACACTGAAGCTTTCTTT
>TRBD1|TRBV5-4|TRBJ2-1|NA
CASSRTGSHEQFF
TGTGCCAGCTCGCGGACAGGGAGCCATGAGCAGTTCTTC
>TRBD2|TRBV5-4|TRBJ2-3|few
CASSPGTSGGAHTQYF
TGTGCCAGCAGCCCCGGGACTAGCGGGGGGGCGCATACGCAGTATTTT
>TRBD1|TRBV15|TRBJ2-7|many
CATSWTGWNEQYF
TGTGCCACCAGTTGGACAGGTTGGAACGAGCAGTACTTC
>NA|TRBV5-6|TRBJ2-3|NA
CASSPGGWAGGTDTQYF
TGTGCCAGCAGCCCGGGGGGATGGGCAGGGGGCACAGATACGCAGTATTTT
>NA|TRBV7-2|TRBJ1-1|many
CASSLGRRLEAFF
TGTGCCAGCAGCTTAGGACGGAGGCTTGAAGCTTTCTTT